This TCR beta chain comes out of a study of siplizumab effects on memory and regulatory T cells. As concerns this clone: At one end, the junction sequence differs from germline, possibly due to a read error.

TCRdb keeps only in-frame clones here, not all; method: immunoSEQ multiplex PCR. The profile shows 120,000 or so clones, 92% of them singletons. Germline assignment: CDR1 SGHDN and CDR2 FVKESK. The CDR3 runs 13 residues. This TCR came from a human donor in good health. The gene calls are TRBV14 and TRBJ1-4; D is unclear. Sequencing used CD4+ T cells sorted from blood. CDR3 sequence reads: CASSVGPATGLLF. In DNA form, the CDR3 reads TGTGCCAGCAGCGTCGGACCGGCGACTGGCCTACTCTTT. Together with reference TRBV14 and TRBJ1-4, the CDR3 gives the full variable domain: EAGVTQFPSHSVIEKGQTVTLRCDPISGHDNLYWYRRVMGKEIKFLLHFVKESKQDESGMPNNRFLAERTGGTYSTLKVQPAELEDSGVYFCASSVGPATGLLFGSGTQLSVL.